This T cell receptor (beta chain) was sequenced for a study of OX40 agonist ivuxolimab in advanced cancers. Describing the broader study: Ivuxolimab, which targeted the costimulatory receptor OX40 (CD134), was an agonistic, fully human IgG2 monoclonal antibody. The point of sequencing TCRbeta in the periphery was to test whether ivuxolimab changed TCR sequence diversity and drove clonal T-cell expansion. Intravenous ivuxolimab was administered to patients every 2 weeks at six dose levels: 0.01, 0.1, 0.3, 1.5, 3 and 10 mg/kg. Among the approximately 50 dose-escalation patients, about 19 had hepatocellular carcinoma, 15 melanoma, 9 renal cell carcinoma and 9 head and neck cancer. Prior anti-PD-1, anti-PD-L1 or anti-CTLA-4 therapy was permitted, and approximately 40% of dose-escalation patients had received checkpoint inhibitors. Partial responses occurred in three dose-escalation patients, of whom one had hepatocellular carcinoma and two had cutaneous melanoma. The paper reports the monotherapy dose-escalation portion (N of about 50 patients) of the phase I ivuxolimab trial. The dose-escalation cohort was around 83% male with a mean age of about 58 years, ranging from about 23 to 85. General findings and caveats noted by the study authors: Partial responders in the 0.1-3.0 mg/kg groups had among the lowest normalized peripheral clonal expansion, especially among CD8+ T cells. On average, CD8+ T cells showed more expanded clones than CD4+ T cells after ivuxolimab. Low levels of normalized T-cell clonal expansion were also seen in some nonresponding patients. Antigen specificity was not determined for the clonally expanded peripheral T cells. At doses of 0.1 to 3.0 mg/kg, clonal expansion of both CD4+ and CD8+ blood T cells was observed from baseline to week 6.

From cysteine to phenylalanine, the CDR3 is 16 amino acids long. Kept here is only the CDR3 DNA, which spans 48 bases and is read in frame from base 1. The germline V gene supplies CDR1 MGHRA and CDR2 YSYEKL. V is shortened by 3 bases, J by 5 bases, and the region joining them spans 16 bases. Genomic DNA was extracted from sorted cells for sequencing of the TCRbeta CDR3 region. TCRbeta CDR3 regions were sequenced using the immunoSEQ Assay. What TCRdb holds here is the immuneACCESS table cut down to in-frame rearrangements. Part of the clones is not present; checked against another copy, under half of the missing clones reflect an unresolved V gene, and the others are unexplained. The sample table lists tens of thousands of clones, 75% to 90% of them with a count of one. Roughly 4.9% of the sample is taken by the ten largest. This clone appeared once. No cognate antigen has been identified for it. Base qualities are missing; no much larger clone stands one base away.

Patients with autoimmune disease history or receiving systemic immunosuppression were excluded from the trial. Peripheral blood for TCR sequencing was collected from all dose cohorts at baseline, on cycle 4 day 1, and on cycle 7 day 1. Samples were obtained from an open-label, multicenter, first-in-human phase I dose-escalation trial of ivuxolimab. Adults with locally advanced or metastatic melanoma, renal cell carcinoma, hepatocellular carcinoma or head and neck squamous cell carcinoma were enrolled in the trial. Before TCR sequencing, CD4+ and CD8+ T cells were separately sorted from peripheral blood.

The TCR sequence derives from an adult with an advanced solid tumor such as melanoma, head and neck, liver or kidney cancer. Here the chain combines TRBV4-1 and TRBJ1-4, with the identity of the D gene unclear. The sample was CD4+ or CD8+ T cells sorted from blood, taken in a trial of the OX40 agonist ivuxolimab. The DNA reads TGCGCCAGCAGCCATCTCCGACTGGGAAAAAATGAAAAACTGTTTTTT. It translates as CASSHLRLGKNEKLFF.